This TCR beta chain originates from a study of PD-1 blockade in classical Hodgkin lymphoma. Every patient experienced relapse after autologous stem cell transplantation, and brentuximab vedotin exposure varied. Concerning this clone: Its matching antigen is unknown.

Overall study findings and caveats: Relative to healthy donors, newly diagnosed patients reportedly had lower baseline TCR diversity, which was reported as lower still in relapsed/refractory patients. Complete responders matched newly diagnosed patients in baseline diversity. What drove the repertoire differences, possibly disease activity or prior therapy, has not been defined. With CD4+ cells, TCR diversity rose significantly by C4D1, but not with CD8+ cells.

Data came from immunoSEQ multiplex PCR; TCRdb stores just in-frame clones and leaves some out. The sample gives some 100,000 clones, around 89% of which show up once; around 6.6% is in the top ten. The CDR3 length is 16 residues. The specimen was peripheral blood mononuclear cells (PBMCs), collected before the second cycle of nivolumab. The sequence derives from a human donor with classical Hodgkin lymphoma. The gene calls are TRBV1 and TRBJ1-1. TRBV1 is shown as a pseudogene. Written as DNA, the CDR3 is TGCACCAGCAGCCAACCATCGTACGTCGGGGGGACTGAAGCTTTCTTT. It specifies CTSSQPSYVGGTEAFF.